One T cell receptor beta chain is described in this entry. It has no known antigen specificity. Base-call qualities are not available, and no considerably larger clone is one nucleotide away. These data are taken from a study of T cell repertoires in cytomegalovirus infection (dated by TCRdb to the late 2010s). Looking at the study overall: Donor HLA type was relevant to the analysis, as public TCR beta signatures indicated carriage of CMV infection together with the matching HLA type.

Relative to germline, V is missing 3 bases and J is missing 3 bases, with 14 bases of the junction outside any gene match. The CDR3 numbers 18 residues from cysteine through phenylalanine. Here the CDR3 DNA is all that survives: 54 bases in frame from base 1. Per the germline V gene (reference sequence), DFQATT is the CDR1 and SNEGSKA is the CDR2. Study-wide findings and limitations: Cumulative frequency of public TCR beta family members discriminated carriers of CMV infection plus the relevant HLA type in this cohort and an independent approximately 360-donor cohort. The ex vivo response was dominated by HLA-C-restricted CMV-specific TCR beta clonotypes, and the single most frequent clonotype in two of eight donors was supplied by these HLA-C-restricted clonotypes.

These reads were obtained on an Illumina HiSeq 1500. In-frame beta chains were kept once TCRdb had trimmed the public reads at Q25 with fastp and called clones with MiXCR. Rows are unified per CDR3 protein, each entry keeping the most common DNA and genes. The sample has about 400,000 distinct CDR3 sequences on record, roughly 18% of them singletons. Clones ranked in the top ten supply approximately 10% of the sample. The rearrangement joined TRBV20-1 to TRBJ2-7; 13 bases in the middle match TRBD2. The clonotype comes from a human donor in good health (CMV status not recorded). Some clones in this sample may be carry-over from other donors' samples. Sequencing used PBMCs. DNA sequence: TGCAGTGCTAGGCGCAGGACTAGCGGGAGAACGGAGGGCTACGAGCAGTACTTC. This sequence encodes CSARRRTSGRTEGYEQYF.